The 24 T cell receptor beta chains given below trace back to one sample, sequenced in a study of blood T cell repertoires in COVID-19. Data came from immunoSEQ multiplex PCR; TCRdb stores just in-frame clones and leaves some out. The repertoire holds 300,000 or so clones, with around nine tenths as singletons. Sequenced input: PBMCs or T cells enriched from blood (not recorded which). The origin of the receptors is a man in his sixties who had recovered from COVID-19.

This chain connects TRBV24-1 to TRBJ2-2; D remains unclear. V lost 7 bases and J lost 1, with 15 bases in between. Germline V gene sequence: CDR1 KGHDR, CDR2 SFDVKD. The CDR3 is made up of 16 amino acids. This chain's CDR3 is CATSALSHQNTGELFF. The CDR3 nucleotides are TGTGCCACCAGCGCCCTTAGTCACCAGAACACCGGGGAGCTGTTTTTT.

At least ten counts were recorded for this clone. The same CDR3 is also encoded by other DNA sequences in this sample. The chain is built from TRBV11-2 and TRBJ1-1, with a tentative D call TRBD1 (6 bases). Trimming cost V 6 bases and J 1 base, with 9 bases left between them. The CDR3 totals 13 residues. Germline CDR1 and CDR2: SGHAT and FQNNGV. The CDR3 region is CASSQQGNTEAFF. CDR3 nucleotide sequence: TGTGCCAGCAGTCAACAGGGGAACACTGAAGCTTTCTTT. Full variable domain (missing parts from reference TRBV11-2 and TRBJ1-1): EAGVAQSPRYKIIEKRQSVAFWCNPISGHATLYWYQQILGQGPKLLIQFQNNGVVDDSQLPKDRFSAERLKGVDSTLKIQPAKLEDSAVYLCASSQQGNTEAFFGQGTRLTVV.

The V gene is TRBV5-4, the J gene TRBJ2-1; D not certain. The CDR3 contains 13 residues. Trimming removed 0 bases from V and 6 bases from J, with 7 bases in between. Germline V gene sequence: CDR1 SGHNT, CDR2 YYREEE (reference sequence). In DNA, the CDR3 is TGTGCCAGCAGCTTGGTAGTTACCAATGAGCAGTTCTTC. As protein: CASSLVVTNEQFF.

CDR3 amino acids: CASSEGLARGNEQFF. DNA of the CDR3: TGTGCCAGCAGCGAAGGACTAGCTAGGGGCAATGAGCAGTTCTTC. This chain uses TRBV4-2 with TRBJ2-1; 8 bases agree with TRBD2. V was pared by 5 bases and J by 6 bases, with 9 bases of the junction left unmatched. The CDR3 covers 15 residues. CDR1 LGHNA and CDR2 YNFKEQ come from the germline V gene.

Regarding this clone: Other nucleotide sequences in the sample specify the same CDR3. The chain employs TRBV5-1 and TRBJ2-3, with 10 bases identical to TRBD2. The CDR3 is 15 residues long. J was trimmed by 0 bases and V by 2 bases; bases with no gene match: 0. CDR1 is SGHRS, CDR2 YFSETQ, per germline. The CDR3 nucleotides are TGCGCCAGCAGCTTAGCGGGAGGGAGCACAGATACGCAGTATTTT. This translates into CASSLAGGSTDTQYF.

This chain joins TRBV18 and TRBJ1-5, with TRBD1 as a possible D gene (6 bases). Trimming shortened V by 4 bases and J by 7 bases, and 14 bases separated the two germline ends. CDR3 length equals 14 residues. The germline gives CDR1 KGHSH, CDR2 LQKENI. The CDR3 spells CASSLTSRGQPQHF. Here the CDR3 DNA reads TGTGCCAGCTCACTGACATCTAGGGGGCAGCCCCAGCATTTT.

The chain has TRBV10-3 and TRBJ1-2; maybe TRBD1 (5 bases). Trimming stripped 10 bases from V and 1 base from J, with 13 bases between. This CDR3 has 13 amino acids. Germline CDR1 and CDR2: ENHRY and SYGVKD. The CDR3: CATTGELNYGYTF. CDR3 DNA: TGTGCCACAACGGGGGAGCTTAACTATGGCTACACCTTC.

The V and J genes are TRBV12-3 or TRBV12-4 and TRBJ1-2; D ambiguous. V was cut by 3 bases and J by 7 bases, with 12 bases left in between. This CDR3 region has 13 residues. CDR3 in amino acids: CASSLTREAGYTF. The CDR3 bases are TGTGCCAGCAGTTTGACCCGGGAGGCTGGCTACACCTTC.

This chain connects TRBV19 to TRBJ2-7; D not certain. This CDR3 has 13 residues. Germline V gene sequence: CDR1 LNHDA, CDR2 SQIVND (reference sequence). Trimming shortened V by 3 bases and J by 6 bases, and 12 bases separated the two germline ends. The CDR3 is CASSMVDTSEQYF. The CDR3 bases are TGTGCCAGTAGTATGGTCGACACTTCCGAGCAGTACTTC.

The genes are TRBV25-1 and TRBJ1-1; possibly TRBD1 for D (6 bases). The ends were cut back, 0 bases at V and 2 bases at J, with 19 bases in the middle. Germline values: CDR1 MGHDK, CDR2 SYGVNS. The CDR3 runs 18 residues. The CDR3 sequence is CASSEYNFPQGSNTEAFF. CDR3 DNA sequence: TGTGCCAGCAGTGAATATAATTTCCCTCAGGGGTCTAACACTGAAGCTTTCTTT.

The chain employs TRBV25-1 and TRBJ2-7; 7 bases are a match to TRBD1. V was pared by 3 bases and J by 0 bases, with 8 bases of the junction left unmatched. Germline assignment: CDR1 MGHDK and CDR2 SYGVNS. The CDR3 runs 16 residues. DNA of the CDR3: TGTGCCAGCAGTGATATAACAGGGGCGAGCTCCTACGAGCAGTACTTC. Its translation: CASSDITGASSYEQYF.

This chain joins TRBV7-2 and TRBJ1-6; TRBD1 agrees at 7 bases. CDR1 is SGHTA and CDR2 is FQGNSA in the germline V gene. CDR3 length equals 13 residues. With 5 bases clipped from V and 9 bases from J, the junction kept 4 bases outside the gene matches. Written as DNA, the CDR3 is TGTGCCAGCAGCCCCCGACAGGGTTCACCCCTCCACTTT. This encodes CASSPRQGSPLHF.

This chain connects TRBV28 to TRBJ1-2; D unresolved. Germline-derived CDR1 and CDR2 are MDHEN and SYDVKM. The CDR3 runs to 13 residues. Trimming stripped 2 bases from V and 3 bases from J, with 7 bases between. The CDR3 loop reads CASSLQLDYGYTF. DNA for the CDR3: TGTGCCAGCAGTTTACAACTGGACTATGGCTACACCTTC.

The V call is TRBV5-1, the J call TRBJ1-2; the match to TRBD1 covers 9 bases. The germline CDR1 and CDR2 sequences are SGHRS and YFSETQ. This CDR3 contains 13 residues. Trimming removed 0 bases from V and 7 bases from J; junction bases left unmatched: 1. Here the CDR3 reads CASSLEQGAGYTF. As DNA, the CDR3 is TGCGCCAGCAGCTTGGAACAGGGGGCTGGCTACACCTTC.

The chain joins TRBV30 to TRBJ2-7, with D unresolved. Trimming left V 0 bases short and J 1 base short, with 7 bases between. The CDR3 has 13 amino acids. The germline V gene encodes CDR1 GTSNPN and CDR2 SVGIG (reference sequence). The CDR3 reads CAWSVFLSYEQYF. For the CDR3, the DNA is TGTGCCTGGAGTGTATTCCTTTCCTACGAGCAGTACTTC.

The rearrangement joins TRBV6-5 to TRBJ1-6, with TRBD1 matching 10 bases. Per the germline V gene, CDR1 is MNHEY and CDR2 is SVGAGI. V gave up 4 bases and J gave up 9 bases; unmatched junction bases: 6. CDR3 length: 15 residues. CDR3 in amino acids: CASSSADRGLSPLHF. The CDR3 DNA sequence: TGTGCCAGCAGTTCCGCCGACAGGGGGCTTTCACCCCTCCACTTT.

The chain joins TRBV7-8 to TRBJ2-1; a weak D match, TRBD1 (5 bases). The CDR3 loop spans 17 amino acids. The germline V and J ends were trimmed by 0 bases and 3 bases, with 15 bases remaining between them. CDR1 is SGHVS, CDR2 FQNEAQ, per germline. CDR3 DNA: TGTGCCAGCAGCTTAGCTAGGGTTGGGGCCCGCTACAATGAGCAGTTCTTC. Its translation is CASSLARVGARYNEQFF. Together with reference TRBV7-8 and TRBJ2-1, the CDR3 gives the full variable domain: GAGVSQSPRYKVAKRGQDVALRCDPISGHVSLFWYQQALGQGPEFLTYFQNEAQLDKSGLPSDRFFAERPEGSVSTLKIQRTQQEDSAVYLCASSLARVGARYNEQFFGPGTRLTVL.

The chain carries TRBV9 and TRBJ2-7; 11 bases line up with TRBD2. This CDR3 is 15 amino acids long. Looked up from germline, CDR1 is SGDLS and CDR2 is YYNGEE. V shed 3 bases, J shed 4 bases, and the junction held 6 bases outside the gene matches. In nucleotides, the CDR3 is TGTGCCAGCAGCGGAGGGACTAGCGGAACTTACGAGCAGTACTTC. It yields the protein CASSGGTSGTYEQYF.

The chain couples TRBV24-1 to TRBJ1-4; 9 bases match TRBD1. The length of the CDR3 is 16 residues. The V gene's germline CDR1 is KGHDR and CDR2 SFDVKD. With 4 bases clipped from V and 3 bases from J, the junction kept 5 bases outside the gene matches. The CDR3 coding sequence is TGTGCCACCAGTGACTCGAGGACAGGGGCTAATGAAAAACTGTTTTTT. Encoded protein: CATSDSRTGANEKLFF.

The chain joins TRBV9 to TRBJ2-2; tentatively, D is TRBD2 (6 bases). This CDR3 comprises 17 residues. V dropped 3 bases and J dropped 1 base, with 16 bases sitting between them. Looked up from germline, CDR1 is SGDLS and CDR2 is YYNGEE. CDR3 DNA: TGTGCCAGCAGCGCAACCCCCTCGGGACTGAACACCGGGGAGCTGTTTTTT. Translation: CASSATPSGLNTGELFF.

The V call is TRBV4-2, the J call TRBJ2-3, with 8 bases aligning to TRBD2. Germline V gene sequence: CDR1 LGHNA, CDR2 YNFKEQ. The V gene end was trimmed by 3 bases and the J gene end by 1 base; junction bases not matched to a gene: 6. CDR3 length equals 16 residues. This CDR3 reads CASSHIGLAGTDTQYF. The CDR3 coding sequence is TGTGCCAGCAGCCACATAGGACTAGCTGGCACAGATACGCAGTATTTT.

The chain joins TRBV18 to TRBJ2-2, with D possibly matching TRBD2 (6 bases). V shed 3 bases and J shed 7 bases, with 15 bases lying between them. The germline V gene has CDR1 KGHSH and CDR2 LQKENI. This CDR3 spans 15 amino acids. The CDR3 loop is CASSPGRQSLGELFF. The CDR3 DNA follows: TGTGCCAGCTCACCGGGGAGGCAGAGTCTCGGGGAGCTGTTTTTT.

In nucleotides, the CDR3 is TGTGCCAGTAGGCCGAGGGGACAACGGAGTGGTCAGCCCCAGCATTTT. Protein sequence: CASRPRGQRSGQPQHF. The rearrangement links TRBV19 to TRBJ1-5; D possibly corresponds to TRBD1 (6 bases). The germline gives CDR1 LNHDA, CDR2 SQIVND (reference sequence). CDR3 length: 16 amino acids. V lost 6 bases and J lost 6, with 21 bases in between. The whole variable domain, remainder taken from reference TRBV19 and TRBJ1-5, is DGGITQSPKYLFRKEGQNVTLSCEQNLNHDAMYWYRQDPGQGLRLIYYSQIVNDFQKGDIAEGYSVSREKKESFPLTVTSAQKNPTAFYLCASRPRGQRSGQPQHFGDGTRLSIL.

V gene TRBV2 combines with J gene TRBJ2-1; 10 bases are a match to TRBD2. The CDR3 is 15 amino acids. V dropped 5 bases and J dropped 5; count of bases not matched to a gene: 6. Germline loops: CDR1 SNHLY, CDR2 FYNNEI. CDR3: CASSPQGLANNEQFF. In DNA form, the CDR3 reads TGTGCCAGCAGTCCCCAGGGACTAGCGAACAATGAGCAGTTCTTC.